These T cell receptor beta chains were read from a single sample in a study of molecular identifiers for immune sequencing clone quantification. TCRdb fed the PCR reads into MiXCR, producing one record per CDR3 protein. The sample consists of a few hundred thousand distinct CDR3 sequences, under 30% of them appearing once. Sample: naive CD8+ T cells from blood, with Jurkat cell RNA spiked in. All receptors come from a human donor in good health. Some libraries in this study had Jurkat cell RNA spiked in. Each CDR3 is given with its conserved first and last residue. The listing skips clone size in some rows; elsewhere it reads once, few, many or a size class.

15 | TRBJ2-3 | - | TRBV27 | CASSPRGFVSDTQYF
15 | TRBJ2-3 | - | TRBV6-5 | CASSYCGRALDTQYF
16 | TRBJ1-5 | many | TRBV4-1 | CASSQFYGDSNQPQHF
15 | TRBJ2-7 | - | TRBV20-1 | CSAIQSRDPDHEQYF
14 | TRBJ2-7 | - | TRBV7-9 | CASTIACKTHEQYF
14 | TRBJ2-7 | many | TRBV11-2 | CASSFARGGYEQYF
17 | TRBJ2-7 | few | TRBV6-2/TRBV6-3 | CASSYSSFIPAGGEQYF
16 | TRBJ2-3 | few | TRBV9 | CASSAQDGTSTDTQYF
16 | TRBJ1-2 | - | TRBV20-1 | CSARVNDDRGSLGYTF
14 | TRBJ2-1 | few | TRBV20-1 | CSARSRGHQDEQFF
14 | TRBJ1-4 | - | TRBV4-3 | CASSVDRVLEKLFF
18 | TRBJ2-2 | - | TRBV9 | CASSVEPGLAGYTGELFF
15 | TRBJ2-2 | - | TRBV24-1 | CATSDLNSPTGELFF
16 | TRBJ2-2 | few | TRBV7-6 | CAMIKGPQHRPGELFF
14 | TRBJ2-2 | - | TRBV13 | CASSLGQATGELCF
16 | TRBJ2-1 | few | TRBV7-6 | CASSPSSGDSDGEQFF
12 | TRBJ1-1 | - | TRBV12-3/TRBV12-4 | CASRDTGLEAFF
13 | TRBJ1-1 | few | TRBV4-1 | CASSQGPAPEAFF